This TCR beta chain was identified during a study of post-analysis software for immune sequencing data. General study findings and limits: When patients were compared with controls, a handful of TRBV segments were more frequent, TRBV5-6, TRBV5-1 and TRBV20-1 among them. Relative to controls, patients with multiple sclerosis showed significantly lower normalized Chao1 diversity.

Trimming removed 1 base from V and 6 bases from J; junction bases left unmatched: 5. Germline assignment: CDR1 LGHNA and CDR2 YNFKEQ. The CDR3 covers 15 residues. Included in the TCR beta cDNA libraries were unique molecular identifiers. The yield from roughly 1 to 10 million T cells was roughly 0.5 million cDNA molecules in total. TCRdb recomputed calls from the PCR reads with MiXCR, one row per CDR3 protein. The data contain hundreds of thousands of distinct CDR3 sequences, roughly 29% of them singletons. In its sample, this clonotype was seen a few times. What it binds is not known. The chain is built from TRBV4-2 and TRBJ1-5, with TRBD1 identical over 8 bases. This clonotype was obtained from a girl between 5 and 17 years old with multiple sclerosis. The sample comprised blood. As DNA, the CDR3 is TGTGCCAGCAGCCAAGGCCTCGACAGGGGTCAGCCCCAGCATTTT. Translation gives CASSQGLDRGQPQHF.